These 7 T cell receptor beta chains came from one sample sequenced in a study of shared clonotypes between healthy human individuals. The protocol was immunoSEQ multiplex PCR, while the TCRdb copy is restricted to in-frame clones and leaves out a portion. Seen here are 2.3 million or so clones, over 90% observed once, and the top ten hold 0.39%. The source material was naive CD4+ T cells from PBMCs. Subset described: CD45RA+ positively selected. These receptors were collected from a man younger than 35 in good health. Some clones in this sample may be carry-over from other donors' samples.

This clone was recorded only once. J is TRBJ1-2 and V is TRBV18, with 9 nucleotides matching TRBD1. J gave up 8 bases and V 3 bases, and 7 bases lay outside the gene matches. There are 14 residues in the CDR3. Germline V gene sequence: CDR1 KGHSH, CDR2 LQKENI. CDR3 in DNA: TGTGCCAGCTCACCGTCACAGGGGGCGCGCGGCTACACCTTC. This translates into CASSPSQGARGYTF.

The rearrangement uses TRBV4-1 and TRBJ1-1; TRBD1 is a possible D gene (6 bases). V was trimmed by 1 base and J by 0 bases, leaving 12 bases between them. This CDR3 is 16 amino acids long. CDR1 is MGHRA and CDR2 is YSYEKL in the germline V gene. CDR3 bases: TGCGCCAGCAGCCAAGTGCAGACAGGCATGAACACTGAAGCTTTCTTT. Encoded protein: CASSQVQTGMNTEAFF.

Of note for this clone: Other DNA sequences from this sample encode an identical CDR3 as well. The V call is TRBV28, the J call TRBJ1-5; no definite D call. This CDR3 region has 12 residues. The V gene's germline CDR1 is MDHEN and CDR2 SYDVKM. V dropped 4 bases and J dropped 4 bases, with 5 bases sitting between them. CDR3 nucleotides: TGTGCCAGCAGTTCCCTAAATCAGCCCCAGCATTTT. This codes for CASSSLNQPQHF.

The chain combines TRBV4-1 with TRBJ2-1; TRBD2 matches at 10 bases. The length of the CDR3 is 17 residues. Germline V CDR1 and CDR2: MGHRA, YSYEKL. V lost 3 bases, J lost 2 bases, and 7 bases stayed unmatched. The CDR3, as DNA: TGCGCCAGCAGCCACGATACAGCGGGAGGGCCCTACAATGAGCAGTTCTTC. Encoded protein: CASSHDTAGGPYNEQFF.

This chain joins TRBV5-1 and TRBJ2-1; TRBD1 aligns across 7 bases. Germline-derived CDR1 and CDR2 are SGHRS and YFSETQ. The CDR3 has 14 residues. V gave up 4 bases and J gave up 6 bases; unmatched junction bases: 7. Written as DNA, the CDR3 is TGCGCCAGCAGCCCAACCCCAGGGGGCAATGAGCAGTTCTTC. It specifies CASSPTPGGNEQFF.

V gene TRBV7-2 combines with J gene TRBJ1-1, with TRBD1 identical over 8 bases. The CDR3 extends over 16 amino acids. V shed 2 bases and J 3 bases; nucleotides not matched to a gene: 8. The V gene's germline CDR1 is SGHTA and CDR2 FQGNSA. CDR3 sequence: CASSLQGAGTDTEAFF. CDR3 nucleotides: TGTGCCAGCAGCTTACAGGGGGCTGGCACGGACACTGAAGCTTTCTTT. Drawing the rest from reference TRBV7-2 and TRBJ1-1, the complete variable domain is GAGVSQSPSNKVTEKGKDVELRCDPISGHTALYWYRQSLGQGLEFLIYFQGNSAPDKSGLPSDRFSAERTGGSVSTLTIQRTQQEDSAVYLCASSLQGAGTDTEAFFGQGTRLTVV.

The chain uses TRBV9 and TRBJ1-3; no reliable D call. The CDR3 consists of 16 residues. Trimming removed 0 bases at V and 2 bases at J, with 12 bases between. CDR1 is SGDLS and CDR2 is YYNGEE in the germline V gene. The chain's CDR3 is CASSVDFTGAGNTIYF. As DNA, the CDR3 is TGTGCCAGCAGCGTAGACTTCACCGGGGCTGGAAACACCATATATTTT.